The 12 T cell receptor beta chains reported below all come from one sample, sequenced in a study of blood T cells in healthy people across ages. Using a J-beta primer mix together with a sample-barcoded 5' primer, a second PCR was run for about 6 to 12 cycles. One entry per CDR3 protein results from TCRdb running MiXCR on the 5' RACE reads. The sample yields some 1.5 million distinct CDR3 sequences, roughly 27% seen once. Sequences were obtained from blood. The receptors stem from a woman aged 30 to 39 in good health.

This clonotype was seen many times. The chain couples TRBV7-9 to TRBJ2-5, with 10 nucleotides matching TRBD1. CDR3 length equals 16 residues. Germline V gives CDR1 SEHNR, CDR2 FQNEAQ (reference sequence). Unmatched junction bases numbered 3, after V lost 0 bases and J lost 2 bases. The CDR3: CASSLADRGLQETQYF. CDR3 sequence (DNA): TGTGCCAGCAGCTTAGCAGACAGGGGGCTTCAAGAGACCCAGTACTTC.

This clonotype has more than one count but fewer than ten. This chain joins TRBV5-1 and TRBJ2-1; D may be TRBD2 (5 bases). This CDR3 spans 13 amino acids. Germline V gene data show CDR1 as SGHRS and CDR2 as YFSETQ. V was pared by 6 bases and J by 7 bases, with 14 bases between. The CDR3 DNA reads TGCGCCAGCACCCTATCGGGGTGGAATGAGCAGTTCTTC. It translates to CASTLSGWNEQFF.

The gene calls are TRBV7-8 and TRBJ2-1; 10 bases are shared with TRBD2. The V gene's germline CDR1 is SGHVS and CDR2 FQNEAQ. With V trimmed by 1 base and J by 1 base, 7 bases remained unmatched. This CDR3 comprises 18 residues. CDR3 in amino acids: CASSLDPSGRQSYNEQFF. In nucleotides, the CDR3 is TGTGCCAGCAGCTTAGACCCTAGCGGGAGACAGTCCTACAATGAGCAGTTCTTC.

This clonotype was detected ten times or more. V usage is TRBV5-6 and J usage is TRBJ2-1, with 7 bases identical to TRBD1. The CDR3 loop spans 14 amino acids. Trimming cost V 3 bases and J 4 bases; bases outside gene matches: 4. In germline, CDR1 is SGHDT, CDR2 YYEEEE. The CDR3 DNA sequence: TGTGCCAGCAGCTCCCGGGACAGATACAATGAGCAGTTCTTC. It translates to CASSSRDRYNEQFF.

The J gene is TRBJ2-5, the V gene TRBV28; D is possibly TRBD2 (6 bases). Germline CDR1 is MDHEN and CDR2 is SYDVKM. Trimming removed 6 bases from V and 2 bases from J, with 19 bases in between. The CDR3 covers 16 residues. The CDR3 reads CASRKGRGTRQETQYF. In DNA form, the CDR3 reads TGTGCCAGCAGAAAGGGCCGGGGGACCCGTCAAGAGACCCAGTACTTC.

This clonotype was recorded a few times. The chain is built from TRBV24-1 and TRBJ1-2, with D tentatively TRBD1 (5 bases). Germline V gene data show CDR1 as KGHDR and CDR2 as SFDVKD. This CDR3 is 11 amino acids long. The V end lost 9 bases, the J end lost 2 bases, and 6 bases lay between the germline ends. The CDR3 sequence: CATQGNYGYTF. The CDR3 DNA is TGTGCCACCCAGGGAAACTATGGCTACACCTTC.

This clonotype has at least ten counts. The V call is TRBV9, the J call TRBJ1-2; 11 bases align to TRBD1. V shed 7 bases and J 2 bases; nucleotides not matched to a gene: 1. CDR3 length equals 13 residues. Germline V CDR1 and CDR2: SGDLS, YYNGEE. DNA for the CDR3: TGTGCCAGCGGGGACAGGGGGAACTATGGCTACACCTTC. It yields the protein CASGDRGNYGYTF.

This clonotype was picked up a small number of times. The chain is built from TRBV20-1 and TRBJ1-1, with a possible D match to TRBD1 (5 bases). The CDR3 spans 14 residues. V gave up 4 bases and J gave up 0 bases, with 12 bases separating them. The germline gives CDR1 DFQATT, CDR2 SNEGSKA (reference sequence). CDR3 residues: CSAIRDGMNTEAFF. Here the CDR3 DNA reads TGCAGTGCTATCCGGGACGGAATGAACACTGAAGCTTTCTTT.

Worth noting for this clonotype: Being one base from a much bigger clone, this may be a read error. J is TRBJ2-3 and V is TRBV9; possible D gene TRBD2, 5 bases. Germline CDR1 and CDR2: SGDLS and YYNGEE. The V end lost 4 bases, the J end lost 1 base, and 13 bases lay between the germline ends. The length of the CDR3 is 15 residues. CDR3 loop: CASSPRRTGTDTQYF. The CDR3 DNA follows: TGTGCCAGCAGCCCTAGGCGGACTGGCACAGATACGCAGTATTTT.

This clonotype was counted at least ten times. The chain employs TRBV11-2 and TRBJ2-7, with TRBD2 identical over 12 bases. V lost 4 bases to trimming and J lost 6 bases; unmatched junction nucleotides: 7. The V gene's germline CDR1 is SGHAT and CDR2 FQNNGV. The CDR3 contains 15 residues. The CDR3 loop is CASSSTSGGSAEQYF. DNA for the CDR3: TGTGCCAGCAGCTCCACTAGCGGGGGGAGCGCCGAGCAGTACTTC.

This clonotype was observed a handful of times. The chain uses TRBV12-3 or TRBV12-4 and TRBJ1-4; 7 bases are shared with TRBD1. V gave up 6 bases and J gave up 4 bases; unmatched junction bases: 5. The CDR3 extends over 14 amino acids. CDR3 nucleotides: TGTGCCAGCAGCCAGGACAGGCTTAATGAAAAACTGTTTTTT. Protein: CASSQDRLNEKLFF.

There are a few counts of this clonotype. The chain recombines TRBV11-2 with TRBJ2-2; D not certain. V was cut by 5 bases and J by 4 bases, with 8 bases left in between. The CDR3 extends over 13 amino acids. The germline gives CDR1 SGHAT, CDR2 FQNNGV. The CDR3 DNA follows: TGTGCCAGCAGCCCCCCCCGCACCGGGGAGCTGTTTTTT. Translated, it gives CASSPPRTGELFF.